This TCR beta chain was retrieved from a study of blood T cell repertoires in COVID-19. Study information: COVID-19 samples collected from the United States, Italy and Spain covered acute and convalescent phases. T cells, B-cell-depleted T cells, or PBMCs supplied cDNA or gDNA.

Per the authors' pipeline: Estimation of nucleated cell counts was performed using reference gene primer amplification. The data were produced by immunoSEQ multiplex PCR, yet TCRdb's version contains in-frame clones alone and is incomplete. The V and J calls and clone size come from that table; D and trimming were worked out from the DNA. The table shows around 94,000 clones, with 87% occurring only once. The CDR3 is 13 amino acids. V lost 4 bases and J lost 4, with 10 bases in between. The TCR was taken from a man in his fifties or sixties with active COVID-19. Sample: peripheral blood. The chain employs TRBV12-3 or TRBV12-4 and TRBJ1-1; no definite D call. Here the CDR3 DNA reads TGTGCCAGCAGTTCGGGTGCGGGCACTGAAGCTTTCTTT. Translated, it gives CASSSGAGTEAFF.